Following are 4 T cell receptor beta chains from one sample sequenced in a study of T cell responses to AZD1222 COVID-19 vaccine. The data were produced by immunoSEQ multiplex PCR, yet TCRdb's version contains in-frame clones alone and is incomplete. The repertoire includes about 120,000 clones, around 87% of them detected once, and around 3% sits in the top ten. The specimen was peripheral blood, collected 28 days after the second AZD1222 dose. The receptors derive from an adult who received the AZD1222 COVID-19 vaccine.

V is TRBV7-6 and J is TRBJ2-3, with TRBD1 matching 9 bases. The CDR3 contains 18 residues. Looked up from germline, CDR1 is SGHVS and CDR2 is FNYEAQ. V was pared by 2 bases and J by 4 bases, with 13 bases of the junction left unmatched. The CDR3 is CASSLPLGGQGRPDTQYF. In DNA form, the CDR3 reads TGTGCCAGCAGCTTACCTCTAGGGGGACAGGGACGGCCAGATACGCAGTATTTT.

The chain joins TRBV9 to TRBJ2-7; the D is unclear. Germline assignment: CDR1 SGDLS and CDR2 YYNGEE. This CDR3 comprises 17 residues. V was trimmed by 0 bases and J by 5 bases, leaving 21 bases between them. This CDR3 reads CASSVALKDAGLDEQYF. CDR3 nucleotides: TGTGCCAGCAGCGTAGCTCTCAAGGACGCAGGTTTGGACGAGCAGTACTTC. Together with reference TRBV9 and TRBJ2-7, the CDR3 gives the full variable domain: DSGVTQTPKHLITATGQRVTLRCSPRSGDLSVYWYQQSLDQGLQFLIQYYNGEERAKGNILERFSAQQFPDLHSELNLSSLELGDSALYFCASSVALKDAGLDEQYFGPGTRLTVT.

The chain links TRBV7-5 to TRBJ2-7; the table's D call TRBD2 went unverified against the DNA. TRBV7-5 is reported as a pseudogene. CDR3 length: 13 residues. The CDR3 DNA reads as TGTGCCAGAAGCTCGACTGGCCTATACGAGCAGTACTTC. It encodes CARSSTGLYEQYF.

The chain couples TRBV29-1 to TRBJ1-5, with 9 bases aligning to TRBD1. The trim removed 6 bases at V and 0 bases at J, leaving 15 bases unmatched. The CDR3 is 18 amino acids. Germline CDR1 reads SQVTM; CDR2 reads ANQGSEA. This CDR3 reads CSVTTGQGSTHSNQPQHF. Here the CDR3 DNA reads TGCAGCGTCACCACCGGACAGGGGTCTACCCATAGCAATCAGCCCCAGCATTTT.